This TCR beta chain is from a study of blood T cell repertoires in COVID-19. Study-level background: Samples representing acute and convalescent COVID-19 were sourced from the United States, Italy and Spain.

TCRdb's table, derived via immunoSEQ multiplex PCR, lists solely in-frame clones and lacks some. This table holds 53,000 or so clones, less than 85% found once. The germline V gene has CDR1 SNHLY and CDR2 FYNNEI. After removal of 4 bases from V and 8 bases from J, the junction contained 3 bases not matched to a gene. The CDR3 has 13 residues. This TCR derives from a man between 65 and 85 years old with active COVID-19. The sample taken for sequencing was peripheral blood. The genes are TRBV2 and TRBJ2-1, with TRBD2 matching 9 bases. The CDR3 DNA follows: TGTGCCAGCAGTGTCGTAGCGGGAGATGAGCAGTTCTTC. This gives the protein CASSVVAGDEQFF.